Sequencing of this TCR beta chain was carried out in a study of T cell repertoires in cytomegalovirus infection. The V and J ends lost 3 bases and 0 bases respectively, with 9 bases between them. There are 15 residues in the CDR3. Germline CDR1 and CDR2: MNHEY and SMNVEV (reference sequence). Overall study results and limits: Adding up the frequency of public TCR beta families identified people who carried CMV plus the relevant HLA.

TCRdb re-analysed the reads in MiXCR, keeping a single row per CDR3 protein. This table has approximately 150,000 distinct CDR3 sequences, roughly 21% appearing once. This clonotype was seen a few times. Its antigen is not identified. This material consisted of CD8+ T cells from cultured PBMCs, taken from culture after CMV antigen stimulation. This chain joins TRBV27 and TRBJ1-3; D not certain. The clonotype originates from a human donor in good health (CMV status not recorded). Some clones in this sample may be carry-over from other donors' samples. DNA of the CDR3: TGTGCCAGCAGTTTTGCCGTTAACTCTGGAAACACCATATATTTT. Translated: CASSFAVNSGNTIYF.